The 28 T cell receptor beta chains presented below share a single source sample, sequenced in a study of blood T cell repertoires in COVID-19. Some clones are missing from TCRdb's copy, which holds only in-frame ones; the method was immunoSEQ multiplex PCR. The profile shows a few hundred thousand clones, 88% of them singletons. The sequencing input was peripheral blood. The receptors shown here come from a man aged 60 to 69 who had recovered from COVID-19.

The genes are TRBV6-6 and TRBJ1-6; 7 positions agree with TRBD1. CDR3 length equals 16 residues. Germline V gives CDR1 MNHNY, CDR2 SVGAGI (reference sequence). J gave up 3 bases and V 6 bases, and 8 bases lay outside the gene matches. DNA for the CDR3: TGTGCCAGCAGAGGGGGCGACGGTTTCTATAATTCACCCCTCCACTTT. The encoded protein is CASRGGDGFYNSPLHF.

The CDR3 protein is CASITNPGNTEAFF. DNA for the CDR3: TGTGCCAGCATTACTAACCCGGGGAACACTGAAGCTTTCTTT. The chain recombines TRBV7-6 with TRBJ1-1; D unclear. Trimming stripped 7 bases from V and 1 base from J, with 13 bases between. Looked up from germline, CDR1 is SGHVS and CDR2 is FNYEAQ. The CDR3 loop spans 14 amino acids.

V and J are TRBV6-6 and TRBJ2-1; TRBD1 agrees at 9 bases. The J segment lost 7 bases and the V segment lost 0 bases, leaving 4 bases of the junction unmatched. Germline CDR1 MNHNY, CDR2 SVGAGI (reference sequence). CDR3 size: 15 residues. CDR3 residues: CASSYSTDRGNEQFF. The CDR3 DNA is TGTGCCAGCAGTTACTCGACGGACAGGGGAAATGAGCAGTTCTTC.

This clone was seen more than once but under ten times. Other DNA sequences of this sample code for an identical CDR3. The CDR3 is CASSIEGGGNQPQHF. The CDR3, as DNA: TGTGCCAGTAGTATAGAAGGGGGCGGCAATCAGCCCCAGCATTTT. This chain connects TRBV19 to TRBJ1-5; 7 bases line up with TRBD1. Per germline, CDR1 LNHDA and CDR2 SQIVND (reference sequence). The trim removed 0 bases at V and 2 bases at J, leaving 1 base unmatched. CDR3 length: 15 amino acids.

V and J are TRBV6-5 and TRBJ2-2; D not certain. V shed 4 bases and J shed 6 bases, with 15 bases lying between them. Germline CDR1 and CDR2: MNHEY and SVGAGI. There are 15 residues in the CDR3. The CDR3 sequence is CASSSQVAVPGELFF. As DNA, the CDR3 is TGTGCCAGCAGTTCCCAGGTCGCAGTCCCCGGGGAGCTGTTTTTT.

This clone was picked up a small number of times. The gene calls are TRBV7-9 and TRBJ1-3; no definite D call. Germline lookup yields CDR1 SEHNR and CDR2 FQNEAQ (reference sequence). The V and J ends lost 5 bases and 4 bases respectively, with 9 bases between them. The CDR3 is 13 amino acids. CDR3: CASSPPGGNTIYF. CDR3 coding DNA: TGTGCCAGCAGCCCACCCGGGGGAAACACCATATATTTT.

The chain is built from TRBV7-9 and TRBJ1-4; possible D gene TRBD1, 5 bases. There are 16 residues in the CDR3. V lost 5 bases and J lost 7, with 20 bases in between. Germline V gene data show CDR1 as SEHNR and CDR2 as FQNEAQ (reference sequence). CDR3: CASSGNGGNGGEKLFF. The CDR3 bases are TGTGCCAGCAGCGGAAACGGGGGGAATGGCGGTGAAAAACTGTTTTTT.

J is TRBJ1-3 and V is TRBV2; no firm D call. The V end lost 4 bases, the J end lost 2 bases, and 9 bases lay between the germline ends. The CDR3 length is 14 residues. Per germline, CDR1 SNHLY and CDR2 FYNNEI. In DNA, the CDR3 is TGTGCCAGCAGTGTGGGCGGGGCTGGAAACACCATATATTTT. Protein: CASSVGGAGNTIYF.

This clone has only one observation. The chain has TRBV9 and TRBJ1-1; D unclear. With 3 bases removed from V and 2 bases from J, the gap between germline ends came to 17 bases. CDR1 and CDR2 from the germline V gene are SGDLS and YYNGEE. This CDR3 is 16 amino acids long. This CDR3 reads CASSAYSQGLNTEAFF. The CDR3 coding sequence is TGTGCCAGCAGCGCTTACTCGCAAGGACTTAACACTGAAGCTTTCTTT.

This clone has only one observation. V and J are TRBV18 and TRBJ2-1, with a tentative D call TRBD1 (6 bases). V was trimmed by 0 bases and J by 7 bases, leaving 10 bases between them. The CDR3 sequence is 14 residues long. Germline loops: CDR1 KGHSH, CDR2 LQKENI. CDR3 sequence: CASSPPATGNEQFF. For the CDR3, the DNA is TGTGCCAGCTCACCACCGGCCACAGGGAATGAGCAGTTCTTC.

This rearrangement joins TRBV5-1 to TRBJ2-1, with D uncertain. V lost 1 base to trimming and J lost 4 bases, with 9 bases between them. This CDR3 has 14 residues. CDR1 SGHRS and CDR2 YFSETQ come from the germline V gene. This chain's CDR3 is CASSLIAGYNEQFF. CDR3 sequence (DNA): TGCGCCAGCAGCTTGATCGCCGGGTACAATGAGCAGTTCTTC.

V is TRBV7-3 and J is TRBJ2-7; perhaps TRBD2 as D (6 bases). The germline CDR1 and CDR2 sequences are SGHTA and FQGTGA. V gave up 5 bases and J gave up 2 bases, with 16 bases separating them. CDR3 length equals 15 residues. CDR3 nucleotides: TGTGCCAGCAGCCTGTCCGGGACTGGAACCTACGAGCAGTACTTC. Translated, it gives CASSLSGTGTYEQYF.

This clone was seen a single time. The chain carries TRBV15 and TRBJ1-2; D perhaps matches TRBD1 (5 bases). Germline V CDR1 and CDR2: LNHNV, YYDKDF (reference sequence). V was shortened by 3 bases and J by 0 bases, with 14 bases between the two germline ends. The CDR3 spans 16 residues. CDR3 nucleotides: TGTGCCACCAGCAGCGTACGGGGGGAGGCTAACTATGGCTACACCTTC. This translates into CATSSVRGEANYGYTF.

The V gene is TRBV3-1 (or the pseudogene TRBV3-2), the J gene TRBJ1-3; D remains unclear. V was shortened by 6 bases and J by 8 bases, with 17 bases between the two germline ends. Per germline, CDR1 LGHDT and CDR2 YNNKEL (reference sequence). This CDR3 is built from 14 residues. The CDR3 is CASSPARQGHTIYF. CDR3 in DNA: TGTGCCAGCAGTCCCGCCAGGCAAGGTCACACCATATATTTT.

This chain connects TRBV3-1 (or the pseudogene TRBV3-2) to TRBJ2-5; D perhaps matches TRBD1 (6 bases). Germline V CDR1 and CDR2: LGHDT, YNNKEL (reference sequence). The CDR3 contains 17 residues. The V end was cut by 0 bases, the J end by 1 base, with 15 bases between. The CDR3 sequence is CASSQEAQGPTQETQYF. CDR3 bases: TGTGCCAGCAGCCAAGAAGCGCAGGGGCCAACCCAAGAGACCCAGTACTTC.

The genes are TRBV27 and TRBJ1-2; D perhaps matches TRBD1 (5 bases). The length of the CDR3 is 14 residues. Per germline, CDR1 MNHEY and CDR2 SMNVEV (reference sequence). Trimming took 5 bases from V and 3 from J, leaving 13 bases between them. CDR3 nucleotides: TGTGCCAGCAGTACACCGGGACTGGACTATGGCTACACCTTC. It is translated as CASSTPGLDYGYTF.

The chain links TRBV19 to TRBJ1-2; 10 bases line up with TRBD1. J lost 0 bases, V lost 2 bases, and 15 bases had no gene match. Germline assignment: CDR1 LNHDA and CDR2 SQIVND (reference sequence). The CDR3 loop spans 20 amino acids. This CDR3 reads CASSIPGQGLIRSPNYGYTF. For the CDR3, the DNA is TGTGCCAGTAGTATACCGGGACAGGGGTTAATACGGTCACCTAACTATGGCTACACCTTC.

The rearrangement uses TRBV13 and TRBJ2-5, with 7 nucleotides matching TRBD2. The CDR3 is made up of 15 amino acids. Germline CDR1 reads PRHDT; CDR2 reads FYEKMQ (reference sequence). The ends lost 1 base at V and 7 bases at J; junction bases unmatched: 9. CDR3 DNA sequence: TGTGCCAGCAGCTTAGTTCTAGCGGCTGCAGGGACCCAGTACTTC. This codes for CASSLVLAAAGTQYF.

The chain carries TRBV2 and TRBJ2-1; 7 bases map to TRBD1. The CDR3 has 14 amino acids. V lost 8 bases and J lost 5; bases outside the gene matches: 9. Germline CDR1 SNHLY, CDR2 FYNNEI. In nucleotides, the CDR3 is TGTGCCAGCCAGGGACAGACCGCCCACAATGAGCAGTTCTTC. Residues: CASQGQTAHNEQFF.

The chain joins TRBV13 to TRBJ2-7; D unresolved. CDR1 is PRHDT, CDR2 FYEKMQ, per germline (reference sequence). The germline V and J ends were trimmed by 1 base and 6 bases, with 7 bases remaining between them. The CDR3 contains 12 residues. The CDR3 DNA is TGTGCCAGCAGCTTAGAGCTCGGCGAGCAGTACTTC. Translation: CASSLELGEQYF.

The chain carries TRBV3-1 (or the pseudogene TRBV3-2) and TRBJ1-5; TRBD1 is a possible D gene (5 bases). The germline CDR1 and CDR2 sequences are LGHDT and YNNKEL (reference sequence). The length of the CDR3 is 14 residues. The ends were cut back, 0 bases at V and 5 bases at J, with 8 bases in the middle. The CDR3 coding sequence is TGTGCCAGCAGCCAAGAATGGACACATCAGCCCCAGCATTTT. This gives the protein CASSQEWTHQPQHF.

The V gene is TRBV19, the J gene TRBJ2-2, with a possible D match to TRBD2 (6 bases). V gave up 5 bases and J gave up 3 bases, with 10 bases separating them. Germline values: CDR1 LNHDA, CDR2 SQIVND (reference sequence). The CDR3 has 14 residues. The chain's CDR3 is CASSGGFDTGELFF. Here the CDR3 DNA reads TGTGCCAGTAGTGGGGGGTTCGACACCGGGGAGCTGTTTTTT. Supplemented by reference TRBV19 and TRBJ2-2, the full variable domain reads DGGITQSPKYLFRKEGQNVTLSCEQNLNHDAMYWYRQDPGQGLRLIYYSQIVNDFQKGDIAEGYSVSREKKESFPLTVTSAQKNPTAFYLCASSGGFDTGELFFGEGSRLTVL.

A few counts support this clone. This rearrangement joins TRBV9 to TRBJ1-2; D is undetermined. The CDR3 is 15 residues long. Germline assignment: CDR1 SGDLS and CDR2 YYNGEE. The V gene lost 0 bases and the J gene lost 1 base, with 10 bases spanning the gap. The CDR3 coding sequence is TGTGCCAGCAGCGTAGGGGCAGTAAGTAACTATGGCTACACCTTC. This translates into CASSVGAVSNYGYTF.

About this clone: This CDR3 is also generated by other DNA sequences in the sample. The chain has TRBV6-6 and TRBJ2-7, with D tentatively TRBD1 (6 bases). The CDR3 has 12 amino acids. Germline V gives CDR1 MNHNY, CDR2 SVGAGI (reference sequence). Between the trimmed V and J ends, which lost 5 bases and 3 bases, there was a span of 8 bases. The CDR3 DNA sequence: TGTGCCAGCAGTCAGGACAGCTACGAGCAGTACTTC. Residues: CASSQDSYEQYF.

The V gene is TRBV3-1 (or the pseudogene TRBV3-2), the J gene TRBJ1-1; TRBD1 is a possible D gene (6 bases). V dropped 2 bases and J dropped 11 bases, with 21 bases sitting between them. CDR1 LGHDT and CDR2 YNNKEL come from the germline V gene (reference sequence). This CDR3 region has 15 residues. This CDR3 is CASSQRDRGGSLAFF. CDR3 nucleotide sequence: TGTGCCAGCAGCCAAAGGGACCGGGGGGGCAGTTTGGCTTTCTTT.

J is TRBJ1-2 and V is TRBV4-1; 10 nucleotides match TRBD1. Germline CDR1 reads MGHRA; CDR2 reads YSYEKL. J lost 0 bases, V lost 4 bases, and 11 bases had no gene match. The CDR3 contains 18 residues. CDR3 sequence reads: CASSLQGTGESTNYGYTF. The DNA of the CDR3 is TGCGCCAGCAGCCTCCAGGGGACAGGGGAATCCACTAACTATGGCTACACCTTC.

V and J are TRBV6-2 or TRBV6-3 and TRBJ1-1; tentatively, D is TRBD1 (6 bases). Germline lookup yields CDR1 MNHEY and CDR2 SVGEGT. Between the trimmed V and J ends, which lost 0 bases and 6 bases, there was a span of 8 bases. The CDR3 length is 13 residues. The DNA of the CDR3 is TGTGCCAGCAGTTACTCAGGGGGGGCTGAAGCTTTCTTT. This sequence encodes CASSYSGGAEAFF.

The CDR3, as DNA: TGTGCCAGCAGTGAGTGGAGACAGGGAGAGGATGGCTACACCTTC. It yields the protein CASSEWRQGEDGYTF. The rearrangement uses TRBV2 and TRBJ1-2; 7 nucleotides line up with TRBD1. V shed 3 bases and J 6 bases; nucleotides not matched to a gene: 10. Germline CDR1 SNHLY, CDR2 FYNNEI. The CDR3 is 15 residues long.